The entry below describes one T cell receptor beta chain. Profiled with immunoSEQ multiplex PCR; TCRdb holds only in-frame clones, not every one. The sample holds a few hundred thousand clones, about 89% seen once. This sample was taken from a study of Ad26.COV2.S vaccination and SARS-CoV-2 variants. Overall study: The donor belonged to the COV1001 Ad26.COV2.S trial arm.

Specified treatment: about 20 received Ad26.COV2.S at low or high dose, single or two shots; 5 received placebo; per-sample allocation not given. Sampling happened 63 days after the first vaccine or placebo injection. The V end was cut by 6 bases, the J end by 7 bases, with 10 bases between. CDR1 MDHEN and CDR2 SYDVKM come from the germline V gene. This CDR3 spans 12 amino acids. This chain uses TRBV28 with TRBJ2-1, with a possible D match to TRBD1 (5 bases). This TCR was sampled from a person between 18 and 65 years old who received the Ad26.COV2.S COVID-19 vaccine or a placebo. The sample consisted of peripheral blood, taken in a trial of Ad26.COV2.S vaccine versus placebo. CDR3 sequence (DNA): TGTGCCAGCAGCCCCGACAGTAATGAGCAGTTCTTC. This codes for CASSPDSNEQFF.